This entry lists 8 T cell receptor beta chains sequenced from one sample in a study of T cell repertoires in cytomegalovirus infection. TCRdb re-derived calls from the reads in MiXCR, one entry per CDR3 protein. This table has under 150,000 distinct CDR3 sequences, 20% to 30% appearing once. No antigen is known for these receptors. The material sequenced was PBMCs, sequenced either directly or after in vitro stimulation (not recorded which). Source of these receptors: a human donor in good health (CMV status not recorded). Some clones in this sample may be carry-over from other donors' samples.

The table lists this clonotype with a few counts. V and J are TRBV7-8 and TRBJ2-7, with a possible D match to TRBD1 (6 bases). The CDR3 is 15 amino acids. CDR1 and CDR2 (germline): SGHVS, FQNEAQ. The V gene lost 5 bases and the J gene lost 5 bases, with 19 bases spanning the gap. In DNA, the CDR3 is TGTGCCAGCAGCCCGAGGGGGTGGTCAAATAACGAGCAGTACTTC. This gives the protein CASSPRGWSNNEQYF.

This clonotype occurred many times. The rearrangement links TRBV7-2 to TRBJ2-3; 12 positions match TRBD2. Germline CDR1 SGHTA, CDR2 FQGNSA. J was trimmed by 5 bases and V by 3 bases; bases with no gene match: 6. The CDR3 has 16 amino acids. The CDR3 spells CASSFRLAGVGDTQYF. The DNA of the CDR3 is TGTGCCAGCAGCTTCAGACTAGCGGGAGTTGGAGATACGCAGTATTTT.

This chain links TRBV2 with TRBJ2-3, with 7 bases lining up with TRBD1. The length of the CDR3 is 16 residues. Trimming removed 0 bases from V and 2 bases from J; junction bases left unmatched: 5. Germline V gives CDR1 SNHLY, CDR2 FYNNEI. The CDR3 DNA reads TGTGCCAGCAGTGAAGCCGGCAGGGGGTCCACAGATACGCAGTATTTT. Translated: CASSEAGRGSTDTQYF.

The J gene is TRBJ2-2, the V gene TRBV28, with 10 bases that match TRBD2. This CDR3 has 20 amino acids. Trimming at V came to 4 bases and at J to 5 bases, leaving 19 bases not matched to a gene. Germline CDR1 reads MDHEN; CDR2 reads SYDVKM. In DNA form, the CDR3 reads TGTGCCAGCAGTTCCATTAGCCCCCTTCGGATAGCGGGAGGAACCGGGGAGCTGTTTTTT. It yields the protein CASSSISPLRIAGGTGELFF.

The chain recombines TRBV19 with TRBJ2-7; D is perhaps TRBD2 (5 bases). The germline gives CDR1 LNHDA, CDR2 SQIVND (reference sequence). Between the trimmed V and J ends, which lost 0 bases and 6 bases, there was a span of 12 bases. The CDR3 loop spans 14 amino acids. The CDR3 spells CASSIDIASPEQYV. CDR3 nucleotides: TGTGCCAGTAGTATAGATATCGCTAGCCCCGAGCAGTACGTC.

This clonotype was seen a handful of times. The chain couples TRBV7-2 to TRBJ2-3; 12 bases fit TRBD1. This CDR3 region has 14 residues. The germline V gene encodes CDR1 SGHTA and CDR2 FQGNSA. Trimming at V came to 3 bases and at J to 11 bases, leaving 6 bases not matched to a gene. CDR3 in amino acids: CASSLGQGASKQYF. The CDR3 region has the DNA TGTGCCAGCAGCTTGGGACAGGGGGCCTCCAAGCAGTATTTT.

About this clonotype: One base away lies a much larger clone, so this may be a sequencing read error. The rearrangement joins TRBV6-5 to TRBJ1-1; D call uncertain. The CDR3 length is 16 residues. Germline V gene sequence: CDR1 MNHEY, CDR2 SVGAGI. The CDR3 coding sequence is TGTGCCAGCAGTTACGCAAACTCAGCGCCGAACACTGAAGCTCTCTTT. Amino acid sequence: CASSYANSAPNTEALF.

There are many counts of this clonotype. CDR3 protein: CASSFSGEQYF. CDR3 in DNA: TGTGCCAGCAGCTTTAGCGGCGAGCAGTACTTC. J is TRBJ2-7 and V is TRBV5-6; D is perhaps TRBD2 (6 bases). The germline V gene has CDR1 SGHDT and CDR2 YYEEEE. The CDR3 length is 11 residues. The germline V and J ends were trimmed by 2 bases and 6 bases, with 6 bases remaining between them.